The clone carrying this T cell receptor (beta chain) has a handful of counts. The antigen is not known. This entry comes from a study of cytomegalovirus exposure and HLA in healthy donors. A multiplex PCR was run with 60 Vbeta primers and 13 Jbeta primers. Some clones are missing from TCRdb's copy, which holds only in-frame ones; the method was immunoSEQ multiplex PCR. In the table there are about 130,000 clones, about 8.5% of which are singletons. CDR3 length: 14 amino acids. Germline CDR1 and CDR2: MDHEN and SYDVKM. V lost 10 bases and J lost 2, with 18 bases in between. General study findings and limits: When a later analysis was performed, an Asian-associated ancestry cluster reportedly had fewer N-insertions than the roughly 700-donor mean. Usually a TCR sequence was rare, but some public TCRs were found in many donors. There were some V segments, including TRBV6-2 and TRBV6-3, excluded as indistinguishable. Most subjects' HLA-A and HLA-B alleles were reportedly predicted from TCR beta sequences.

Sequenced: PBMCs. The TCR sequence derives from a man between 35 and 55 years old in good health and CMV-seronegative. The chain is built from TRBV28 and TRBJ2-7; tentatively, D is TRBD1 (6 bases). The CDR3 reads CANSPGHHPYEQYF. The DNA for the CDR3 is TGTGCCAACTCACCGGGACACCACCCCTACGAGCAGTACTTC.